The 20 T cell receptor beta chains reported below all come from one sample, sequenced in a study of T-cell reconstitution after alpha-beta-depleted transplantation in children. A library of TCRbeta sequences, prepared with unique molecular identifiers, was generated. MiXCR, run by TCRdb on the PCR reads, gives a single entry per CDR3 protein. The sample records 490,000 or so distinct CDR3 sequences, around 12% being singletons. The source material was PBMCs from the stem cell graft donor, sampled from the stem cell graft. The receptor source for this set is a human donor who donated a stem cell graft to a child with combined immunodeficiency.

This clonotype was detected a few times. The chain is built from TRBV30 and TRBJ1-2; D possibly corresponds to TRBD1 (5 bases). Germline V gene sequence: CDR1 GTSNPN, CDR2 SVGIG (reference sequence). V dropped 5 bases and J dropped 4 bases, with 17 bases sitting between them. The CDR3 is 14 amino acids. CDR3 nucleotide sequence: TGTGCCTGGTTTCCCGAAGGGGCATTCTATGGCTACACCTTC. It encodes CAWFPEGAFYGYTF.

A few counts support this clonotype. This chain connects TRBV7-6 to TRBJ2-1, with 9 nucleotides matching TRBD1. The CDR3 totals 16 residues. V gave up 1 base and J gave up 5 bases; unmatched junction bases: 6. Germline V gives CDR1 SGHVS, CDR2 FNYEAQ. CDR3 region: CASSLEGTGSHNEQFF. For the CDR3, the DNA is TGTGCCAGCAGCTTAGAAGGGACAGGGTCACACAATGAGCAGTTCTTC.

This clonotype has ten or more counts. The CDR3 sequence is CASSFGSGGYEQYF. The CDR3 DNA reads as TGTGCCAGCAGCTTTGGCAGCGGGGGTTACGAGCAGTACTTC. The chain couples TRBV11-2 to TRBJ2-7; 8 bases map to TRBD2. This CDR3 region has 14 residues. Unmatched junction bases numbered 5, after V lost 3 bases and J lost 4 bases. Germline loops: CDR1 SGHAT, CDR2 FQNNGV.

The V call is TRBV7-4, the J call TRBJ1-1; D unclear. Germline V gives CDR1 SGHVT, CDR2 SQSDAQ. The V and J ends lost 2 bases and 7 bases respectively, with 5 bases between them. This CDR3 has 11 amino acids. Here the CDR3 DNA reads TGTGCCAGCAGCTTACTGTGTGAAGCTTTCTTT. Translated, it gives CASSLLCEAFF.

In this sample, this clonotype turned up a few times. This sequence joins TRBV10-3 and TRBJ2-7; perhaps TRBD2 as D (6 bases). Trimming cost V 4 bases and J 7 bases, with 14 bases left between them. In germline, CDR1 is ENHRY, CDR2 SYGVKD. This CDR3 has 13 residues. CDR3 amino acids: CAISAGEGNEQYF. The CDR3 nucleotides read TGTGCCATCAGTGCGGGAGAGGGGAATGAGCAGTACTTC.

The gene calls are TRBV6-2 or TRBV6-3 and TRBJ2-1; TRBD1 might be the D (6 bases). This CDR3 region has 14 residues. The V and J ends lost 5 bases and 3 bases respectively, with 11 bases between them. Per germline, CDR1 MNHEY and CDR2 SVGEGT. The DNA for the CDR3 is TGTGCCAGCAGTCGCCTGACAGGCTACAATGAGCAGTTCTTC. Amino acid sequence: CASSRLTGYNEQFF.

The chain links TRBV11-3 to TRBJ2-2, with a possible D match to TRBD1 (7 bases). This CDR3 is 17 amino acids long. The ends were cut back, 1 base at V and 8 bases at J, with 20 bases in the middle. The germline V gene encodes CDR1 SGHNT and CDR2 YENEEA. As DNA, the CDR3 is TGTGCCAGCAGCTTAGTCCCACAGGGGACTGATGTAGGGGAGCTGTTTTTT. It translates to CASSLVPQGTDVGELFF.

This clonotype has a handful of counts. V usage is TRBV6-1 and J usage is TRBJ2-6; weak D call: TRBD2 (5 bases). There are 13 residues in the CDR3. Between the trimmed V and J ends, which lost 10 bases and 4 bases, there was a span of 11 bases. Germline V gives CDR1 MNHNS, CDR2 SASEGT. The DNA of the CDR3 is TGTGCCACCGGGAACCCAGGGGCCAACGTCCTGACTTTC. Amino acid sequence: CATGNPGANVLTF.

The chain links TRBV6-1 to TRBJ2-3; tentatively, D is TRBD2 (7 bases). CDR1 and CDR2 (germline): MNHNS, SASEGT. This CDR3 is 15 amino acids long. V shed 5 bases and J shed 4 bases, with 16 bases lying between them. The chain's CDR3 is CASSPLGGAADTQYF. The CDR3 DNA reads as TGTGCCAGCAGTCCCTTGGGGGGGGCGGCAGATACGCAGTATTTT.

This sequence joins TRBV9 and TRBJ2-4, with a tentative D call TRBD1 (6 bases). This CDR3 is built from 15 residues. The germline V gene encodes CDR1 SGDLS and CDR2 YYNGEE. V dropped 0 bases and J dropped 1 base, with 8 bases sitting between them. CDR3 region: CASSVGRGAKNIQYF. The CDR3 DNA follows: TGTGCCAGCAGCGTAGGTAGGGGGGCCAAAAACATTCAGTACTTC. Full variable domain (remainder filled in from reference TRBV9 and TRBJ2-4): DSGVTQTPKHLITATGQRVTLRCSPRSGDLSVYWYQQSLDQGLQFLIQYYNGEERAKGNILERFSAQQFPDLHSELNLSSLELGDSALYFCASSVGRGAKNIQYFGAGTRLSVL.

The rearrangement uses TRBV3-1 and TRBJ2-7, with a possible D match to TRBD2 (6 bases). V was pared by 0 bases and J by 2 bases, with 14 bases between. The CDR3 runs to 16 residues. CDR1 and CDR2 from the germline V gene are LGHDT and YNNKEL (reference sequence). The CDR3: CASSQDSNGGTYEQYF. The CDR3 DNA is TGTGCCAGCAGCCAAGATTCCAACGGAGGGACCTACGAGCAGTACTTC.

This clonotype was counted a few times. V gene TRBV7-9 combines with J gene TRBJ1-2; possible D gene TRBD1, 5 bases. The V gene's germline CDR1 is SEHNR and CDR2 FQNEAQ (reference sequence). Trimming cost V 5 bases and J 3 bases, with 10 bases left between them. This CDR3 is 13 amino acids long. In DNA form, the CDR3 reads TGTGCCAGCAGCGCAGGGTTAGACTATGGCTACACCTTC. Translating it yields CASSAGLDYGYTF.

The V and J genes are TRBV9 and TRBJ1-1, with 7 bases aligning to TRBD1. The CDR3 consists of 15 residues. In germline, CDR1 is SGDLS, CDR2 YYNGEE. Unmatched junction bases numbered 6, after V lost 3 bases and J lost 1 base. The CDR3 protein is CASSGEGAWNTEAFF. As DNA, the CDR3 is TGTGCCAGCAGCGGGGAGGGGGCTTGGAACACTGAAGCTTTCTTT.

This clonotype occurred a few times. Being one base from a much bigger clone, this may be a read error. This chain links TRBV9 with TRBJ1-1, with D unresolved. V lost 5 bases and J 4 bases, leaving 12 bases between the germline ends. Germline loops: CDR1 SGDLS, CDR2 YYNGEE. This CDR3 has 13 amino acids. CDR3 residues: CASSLMGSTEAFF. The CDR3 region has the DNA TGTGCCAGCAGTTTAATGGGCAGCACTGAAGCTTTCTTT.

This clonotype has only a few counts. The chain carries TRBV6-5 and TRBJ2-5; D gene ambiguous. In germline, CDR1 is MNHEY, CDR2 SVGAGI. The CDR3 is made up of 14 amino acids. V dropped 0 bases and J dropped 7 bases, with 12 bases sitting between them. CDR3 sequence: CASSYSGELRTQYF. The CDR3 DNA reads as TGTGCCAGCAGTTACTCGGGCGAGTTGAGGACCCAGTACTTC.

The chain couples TRBV6-5 to TRBJ2-3; TRBD1 matches 8 bases. Germline V gives CDR1 MNHEY, CDR2 SVGAGI. V lost 5 bases, J lost 1 base, and 5 bases stayed unmatched. This CDR3 has 15 amino acids. The CDR3 reads CASSTTGGGTDTQYF. The CDR3 nucleotides read TGTGCCAGCAGTACTACAGGGGGAGGCACAGATACGCAGTATTTT.

This clonotype was seen repeatedly, ten times or more. The chain combines TRBV7-8 with TRBJ2-1, with D perhaps matching TRBD2 (6 bases). V lost 4 bases to trimming and J lost 4 bases, with 14 bases between them. The CDR3 is 15 amino acids. The germline CDR1 and CDR2 sequences are SGHVS and FQNEAQ. The CDR3 DNA is TGTGCCAGCAGCTCCGGGACTCCCCCTTACAATGAGCAGTTCTTC. This translates into CASSSGTPPYNEQFF.

The chain employs TRBV14 and TRBJ2-1; D gene ambiguous. Trimming shortened V by 0 bases and J by 2 bases, and 11 bases separated the two germline ends. Per the germline V gene, CDR1 is SGHDN and CDR2 is FVKESK. The CDR3 loop spans 16 amino acids. The CDR3 spells CASSQDDLPAYNEQFF. CDR3 DNA sequence: TGTGCCAGCAGCCAAGACGACCTACCGGCCTACAATGAGCAGTTCTTC.

This clonotype was counted only a few times. The chain has TRBV4-3 and TRBJ1-2, with TRBD1 matching over 8 bases. This CDR3 spans 15 amino acids. CDR1 is LGHNA and CDR2 is YSLEER in the germline V gene. The J segment lost 2 bases and the V segment lost 1 base, leaving 3 bases of the junction unmatched. CDR3 loop: CASSQGSGGNYGYTF. DNA for the CDR3: TGCGCCAGCAGCCAAGGATCAGGGGGCAACTATGGCTACACCTTC.

The chain combines TRBV12-3 or TRBV12-4 with TRBJ2-7, with D possibly matching TRBD1 (6 bases). V lost 1 base and J 4 bases, leaving 14 bases between the germline ends. The CDR3 is 15 amino acids. CDR3 in amino acids: CASSLELQGGYEQYF. The CDR3 region has the DNA TGTGCCAGCAGTTTAGAATTACAGGGTGGGTACGAGCAGTACTTC.